This T cell receptor (beta chain) was sequenced during a study of blood T cell repertoires in COVID-19. Across the whole study: Samples taken during acute and convalescent COVID-19 were collected in the United States, Italy and Spain. The cDNA or gDNA used as material had been derived from T cells, B-cell-depleted T cells, or PBMCs.

The authors' processing: The assay estimated nucleated cells by amplifying reference gene primers. The data were produced by immunoSEQ multiplex PCR, yet TCRdb's version contains in-frame clones alone and is incomplete. V, J and clone size are those of that table, while D and trimming were read from the DNA. The table has more than 200,000 clones, around 85% seen once; the top ten hold 4% to 4.5%. From germline, CDR1 is MDHEN and CDR2 SYDVKM. The V gene lost 2 bases and the J gene lost 8 bases, with 10 bases spanning the gap. CDR3 length: 13 residues. The sequence was obtained from a woman in her thirties or forties with active or convalescent COVID-19. The chain couples TRBV28 to TRBJ2-4, with D hard to call. Input material: peripheral blood. CDR3: CASSLPSRDIQYF. DNA for the CDR3: TGTGCCAGCAGTTTACCGTCCCGGGACATTCAGTACTTC.